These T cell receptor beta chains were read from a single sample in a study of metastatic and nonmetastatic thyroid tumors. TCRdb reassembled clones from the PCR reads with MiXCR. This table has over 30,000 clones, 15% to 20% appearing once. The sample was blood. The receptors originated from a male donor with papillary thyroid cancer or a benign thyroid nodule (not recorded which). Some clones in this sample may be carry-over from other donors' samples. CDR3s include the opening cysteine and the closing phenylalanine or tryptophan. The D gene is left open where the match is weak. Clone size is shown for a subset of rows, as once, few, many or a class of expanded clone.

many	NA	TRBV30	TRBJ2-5	TGTGCCTGGAGCCCCGGGAAAAACCAAGAGACCCAGTACTTC	CAWSPGKNQETQYF
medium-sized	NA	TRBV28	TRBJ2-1	TGTGCCAGCAGTCACGGAAATGAGCAGTTCTTC	CASSHGNEQFF
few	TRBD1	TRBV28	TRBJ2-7	TGTGCCAGCAGCTTGACCGGGACAGGGGCCTTTCCTTCCTACGAGCAGTACTTC	CASSLTGTGAFPSYEQYF
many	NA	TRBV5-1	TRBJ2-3	TGCGCCAGCAGCGGGCGAACTGGGGCGAGCACAGATACGCAGTATTTT	CASSGRTGASTDTQYF
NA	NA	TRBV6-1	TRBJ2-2	TGTGCCAGTGCCGGGACAAGGAACACCGGGGAGCTGTTTTTT	CASAGTRNTGELFF
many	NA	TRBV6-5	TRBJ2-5	TGTGCCAGCAGTTACTCCCCGGACAGCAAAGGGACCCAGTACTTC	CASSYSPDSKGTQYF
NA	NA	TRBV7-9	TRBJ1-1	TGTGCCAGCAGCTTAGATCTGCAAAACACTGAGGCTTTCTTT	CASSLDLQNTEAFF
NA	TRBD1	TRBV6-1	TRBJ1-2	TGTGCCAGCAGTCGAGACAGGGGACGTGGCTACACCTTC	CASSRDRGRGYTF
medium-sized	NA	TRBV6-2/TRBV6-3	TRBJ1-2	TGTGCCAGCAGTTATCGGCGCTATGGCTACACCTTC	CASSYRRYGYTF
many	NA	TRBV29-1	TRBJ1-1	TGCAGCGTTGATCTTGCGATGAACACTGAAGCTTTCTTT	CSVDLAMNTEAFF
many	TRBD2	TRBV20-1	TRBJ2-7	TGCAGTGCTAGAATCAGGCGGGGGGGATCCTACGAGCAGTACTTC	CSARIRRGGSYEQYF
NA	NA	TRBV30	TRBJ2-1	TGTGCCTGGAGTGTTAAGGCGGAACCCTACAATGAGCAGTTCTTC	CAWSVKAEPYNEQFF
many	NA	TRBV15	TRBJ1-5	TGTGCCACCAGCTTCAGGGCTAATCAGCCCCAGCATTTT	CATSFRANQPQHF
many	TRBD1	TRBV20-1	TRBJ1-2	TGCAGTGCTACAGGGGGGCGCTATGGCTACACCTTC	CSATGGRYGYTF
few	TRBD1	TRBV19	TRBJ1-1	TGTGCCAGTAGGTCGGACAGGACTCCCGGGAAGGCTGAAGCTTTCTTT	CASRSDRTPGKAEAFF
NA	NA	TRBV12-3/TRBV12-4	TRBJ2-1	TGTGCCAGCAGTCCTTTTCCTGGGCGGTTGAATGAGCAGTTCTTC	CASSPFPGRLNEQFF
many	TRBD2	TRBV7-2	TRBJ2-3	TGTGCCAGCAGCCACCTAGCGGGGGCGGGAGATACGCAGTATTTT	CASSHLAGAGDTQYF
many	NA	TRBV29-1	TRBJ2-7	TGCAGCGTTGAAGATTTGAAGGAGCAGTACTTC	CSVEDLKEQYF
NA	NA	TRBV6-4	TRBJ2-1	TGTGCCAGCAGTGCCCTACCTAGCTCCTACAATGAGCAGTTCTTC	CASSALPSSYNEQFF
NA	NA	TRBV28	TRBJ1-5	TGTGCCAGCAGGCCGGACAGTCCTTATAGCAATCAGCCCCAGCATTTT	CASRPDSPYSNQPQHF
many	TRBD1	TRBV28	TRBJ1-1	TGTGCCAGCGGACAGGGGCGCACTGAAGCTTTCTTT	CASGQGRTEAFF
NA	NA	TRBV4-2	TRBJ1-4	TGTGCCAGCAGCCAAAGGCCAAACATGAATGAAAAACTGTTTTTT	CASSQRPNMNEKLFF
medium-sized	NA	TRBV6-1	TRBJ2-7	TGTGCCAGCAGTGAATCGAAGGAGAACAGGGTAACCTACGAGCAGTACTTC	CASSESKENRVTYEQYF
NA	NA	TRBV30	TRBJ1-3	TGTGCCTGGAGCCCTAGGAACGCAAACTCTGGAAACACCATATATTTT	CAWSPRNANSGNTIYF
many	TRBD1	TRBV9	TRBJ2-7	TGTGCCAGCAGCGTAAATACAGGGGAGCGGTACGAGCAGTACTTC	CASSVNTGERYEQYF
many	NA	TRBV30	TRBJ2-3	TGTGCCTGGAGTGTACTCGGGGCCACAGATACGCAGTATTTT	CAWSVLGATDTQYF
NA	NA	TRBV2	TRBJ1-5	TGTGCCAGCAGAGAAAGGTGGCTTGGCAATCAGCCCCAGCATTTT	CASRERWLGNQPQHF
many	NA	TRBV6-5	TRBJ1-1	TGTGCCAGCAGTTACTCCCGGGCGTTGGGCACTGAAGCTTTCTTT	CASSYSRALGTEAFF
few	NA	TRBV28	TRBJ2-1	TGTGCCAGCAAGTCGGCAGGGTACTCCTACAATGAGCAGTTCTTC	CASKSAGYSYNEQFF
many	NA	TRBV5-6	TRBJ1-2	TGTGCCAGCAGCTTGGCAAGTCCAGGGTACTATGGCTACACCTTC	CASSLASPGYYGYTF
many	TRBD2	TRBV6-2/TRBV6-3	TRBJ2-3	TGTGCCAGCAGTTACTCGAGCAGCCTAGCGGGACGTACAGATACGCAGTATTTT	CASSYSSSLAGRTDTQYF
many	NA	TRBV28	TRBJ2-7	TGTGCCAGCAGCTCCGGACGGCTGAGCTACGAGCAGTACTTC	CASSSGRLSYEQYF
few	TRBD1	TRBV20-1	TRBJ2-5	TGCAGTGCTACTCTTATACAGGGGACAGAAGAGACCCAGTACTTC	CSATLIQGTEETQYF
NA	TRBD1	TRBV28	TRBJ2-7	TGTGCCAGCGGGTTATCGCCGGGACAGGGTAAAGCCGAGCAGTACTTC	CASGLSPGQGKAEQYF
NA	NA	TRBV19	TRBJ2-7	TGTGCCAGTAGCTCAGACAGGCCACCCTACGAGCAGTACTTC	CASSSDRPPYEQYF
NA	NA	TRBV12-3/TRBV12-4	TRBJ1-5	TGTGCCAGCAGTAGGTCGGACAGTTGGAATCAGCCCCGGCATTTT	CASSRSDSWNQPRHF
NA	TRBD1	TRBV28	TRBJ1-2	TGTGCCAGCAGTTTAGTTAAGGGGGCGATGGATGGCTACACCTTC	CASSLVKGAMDGYTF
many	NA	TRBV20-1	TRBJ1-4	TGCAGTGCTAGAGATCCCGGGGGAGGCGAAAAACTGTTTTTT	CSARDPGGGEKLFF
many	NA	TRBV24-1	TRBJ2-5	TGTGCCACCAGTGATTTCCAGTTGGGGGGAGAGACCCAGTACTTC	CATSDFQLGGETQYF
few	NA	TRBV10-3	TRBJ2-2	TGTGCCTCAAAGACAGAAAACACCGGGGAGCTGTTTTTT	CASKTENTGELFF
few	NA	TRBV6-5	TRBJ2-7	TGTGCCAGCAGTTACCTCCGAGACACGAGCTACGAGCAGTACTTC	CASSYLRDTSYEQYF
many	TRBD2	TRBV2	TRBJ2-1	TGTGCCAGCAGGGGGAGGACTAGCGGGAGTGGTGAGCAGTTCTTC	CASRGRTSGSGEQFF
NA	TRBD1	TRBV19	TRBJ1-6	TGTGCCAGTAGTAGCACAGGGGGTAATTTACCCCTCCACTTT	CASSSTGGNLPLHF
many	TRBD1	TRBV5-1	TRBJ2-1	TGCGCCAGCAGCCTGTTTGGACAGGGCGATGAGCAGTTCTTC	CASSLFGQGDEQFF
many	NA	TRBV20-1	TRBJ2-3	TGCAGTGCTAGACCTGTGGCGCAGTATTTT	CSARPVAQYF